The 29 T cell receptor beta chains given below trace back to one sample, sequenced in a study of blood T cell repertoires in COVID-19. TCRdb's table, derived via immunoSEQ multiplex PCR, lists solely in-frame clones and lacks some. The sample gives 280,000 or so clones, roughly 89% of which show up once; around 1.7% is in the top ten. Sequencing input: PBMCs or T cells enriched from blood (not recorded which). The receptors stem from a young woman with acute COVID-19.

The chain carries TRBV27 and TRBJ2-1, with D possibly TRBD1 on 6 matching bases. CDR1 and CDR2 (germline): MNHEY, SMNVEV (reference sequence). CDR3 length: 14 amino acids. V was trimmed by 1 base and J by 4 bases, leaving 8 bases between them. This chain's CDR3 is CASSLFQGYNEQFF. The CDR3 DNA reads as TGTGCCAGCAGTTTATTTCAGGGGTACAATGAGCAGTTCTTC.

The chain is built from TRBV15 and TRBJ2-1, with 10 bases that match TRBD2. Trimming removed 8 bases from V and 10 bases from J; junction bases left unmatched: 11. Germline assignment: CDR1 LNHNV and CDR2 YYDKDF (reference sequence). The CDR3 contains 14 residues. The CDR3 protein is CATGRLAGVREQFF. Here the CDR3 DNA reads TGTGCCACCGGTCGGCTAGCGGGAGTTCGGGAGCAGTTCTTC.

The chain recombines TRBV6-5 with TRBJ1-5; tentatively, D is TRBD1 (5 bases). The CDR3 is 14 amino acids. Trimming took 10 bases from V and 4 from J, leaving 17 bases between them. Germline V gives CDR1 MNHEY, CDR2 SVGAGI. The CDR3 region has the DNA TGTGCCACCGAAGGAGACAGAACAAATCAGCCCCAGCATTTT. Its protein is CATEGDRTNQPQHF.

This rearrangement joins TRBV2 to TRBJ1-3, with 7 bases aligning to TRBD1. The V segment lost 6 bases and the J segment 1 base; nucleotides outside the gene matches: 3. This CDR3 is 14 amino acids long. In germline, CDR1 is SNHLY, CDR2 FYNNEI. The chain's CDR3 is CASRWDSSGNTIYF. For the CDR3, the DNA is TGTGCCAGCAGGTGGGACAGTTCTGGAAACACCATATATTTT.

The V gene is TRBV24-1, the J gene TRBJ1-5; D not resolved. Looked up from germline, CDR1 is KGHDR and CDR2 is SFDVKD. The CDR3 is made up of 15 amino acids. Here the CDR3 DNA reads TGTCCCCACCCGGGATTGAGGGTTAGCAATCAGCCCCAGCATTTT. Amino acids: CPHPGLRVSNQPQHF.

V is TRBV5-6 and J is TRBJ2-5; 7 bases match TRBD1. Germline CDR1 is SGHDT and CDR2 is YYEEEE. V was pared by 0 bases and J by 4 bases, with 9 bases of the junction left unmatched. The CDR3 length is 16 residues. CDR3 residues: CASSLAAGGTGETQYF. The CDR3 DNA is TGTGCCAGCAGCTTGGCGGCAGGGGGAACGGGAGAGACCCAGTACTTC.

The V call is TRBV7-9, the J call TRBJ1-4; 7 positions agree with TRBD1. V dropped 3 bases and J dropped 6; count of bases not matched to a gene: 4. The germline V gene encodes CDR1 SEHNR and CDR2 FQNEAQ (reference sequence). CDR3 length: 14 residues. The CDR3 protein is CASSLRQGDEKLFF. The DNA for the CDR3 is TGTGCCAGCAGCTTGAGACAGGGAGATGAAAAACTGTTTTTT.

The genes are TRBV30 and TRBJ1-3; D possibly corresponds to TRBD1 (5 bases). Germline CDR1 reads GTSNPN; CDR2 reads SVGIG (reference sequence). There are 12 residues in the CDR3. The germline V and J ends were trimmed by 2 bases and 8 bases, with 10 bases remaining between them. The CDR3: CAWSLGVDTIYF. The CDR3 region has the DNA TGTGCCTGGAGTCTAGGGGTGGACACCATATATTTT.

This chain uses TRBV18 with TRBJ2-2; D perhaps matches TRBD2 (6 bases). Germline V CDR1 and CDR2: KGHSH, LQKENI. Trimming took off 0 bases at V and 0 bases at J, with 14 bases between the two ends. This CDR3 has 18 residues. The CDR3 nucleotides are TGTGCCAGCTCACCACCCCTAGGTAGCGGAACGAACACCGGGGAGCTGTTTTTT. It encodes CASSPPLGSGTNTGELFF.

The J gene is TRBJ2-5, the V gene TRBV28; 16 nucleotides line up with TRBD2. The CDR3 contains 21 residues. V shed 6 bases, J shed 6 bases, and the junction held 22 bases outside the gene matches. Germline V lookup: CDR1 MDHEN, CDR2 SYDVKM. The CDR3 reads CASSRGTSGRGPTEGRKTQYF. In nucleotides, the CDR3 is TGTGCCAGCAGCCGCGGGACTAGCGGGAGGGGTCCCACTGAAGGGCGAAAGACCCAGTACTTC.

This chain's CDR3 is CASSSPRLASYNEQFF. The CDR3 DNA is TGTGCCAGTAGTTCGCCACGACTAGCGTCCTACAATGAGCAGTTCTTC. V gene TRBV19 combines with J gene TRBJ2-1; TRBD2 matches at 8 bases. With V trimmed by 5 bases and J by 1 base, 7 bases remained unmatched. In germline, CDR1 is LNHDA, CDR2 SQIVND (reference sequence). CDR3 length: 16 amino acids.

The chain combines TRBV18 with TRBJ1-5; weak D call: TRBD1 (5 bases). This CDR3 has 16 residues. Between the trimmed V and J ends, which lost 4 bases and 3 bases, there was a span of 16 bases. CDR1 is KGHSH, CDR2 LQKENI, per germline. The CDR3 sequence: CASSLRAVGSNQPQHF. CDR3 sequence (DNA): TGTGCCAGCTCACTCAGGGCGGTAGGGTCCAATCAGCCCCAGCATTTT.

This chain joins TRBV6-5 and TRBJ1-4, with D unclear. This CDR3 is 15 amino acids long. Trimming took 2 bases from V and 4 from J, leaving 11 bases between them. Germline lookup yields CDR1 MNHEY and CDR2 SVGAGI. CDR3 in DNA: TGTGCCAGCAGTTACCGGGGAGTCGATAATGAAAAACTGTTTTTT. It encodes CASSYRGVDNEKLFF.

The rearrangement uses TRBV19 and TRBJ2-7, with 8 bases fitting TRBD2. The germline V gene has CDR1 LNHDA and CDR2 SQIVND (reference sequence). The CDR3 sequence is 16 residues long. J gave up 2 bases and V 0 bases, and 6 bases lay outside the gene matches. The CDR3 DNA is TGTGCCAGTAGTATAGATCCTTTTAGCGGGGCCTACGAGCAGTACTTC. This encodes CASSIDPFSGAYEQYF.

V and J are TRBV18 and TRBJ2-3, with TRBD1 as a possible D gene (7 bases). The V and J ends lost 3 bases and 4 bases respectively, with 17 bases between them. Germline V lookup: CDR1 KGHSH, CDR2 LQKENI. This CDR3 contains 16 residues. CDR3 bases: TGTGCCAGCTCACCGGTACTACAGGGGAGGCCAGATACGCAGTATTTT. Translation: CASSPVLQGRPDTQYF.

The chain has TRBV5-5 and TRBJ1-1, with a tentative D call TRBD1 (5 bases). Germline assignment: CDR1 SGHKS and CDR2 YYEKEE (reference sequence). Trimming removed 0 bases at V and 5 bases at J, with 14 bases between. There are 15 residues in the CDR3. This CDR3 reads CASSLDDSYDTEAFF. CDR3 coding DNA: TGTGCCAGCAGCTTGGACGACAGCTATGATACTGAAGCTTTCTTT.

The rearrangement uses TRBV19 and TRBJ2-2; weak D call: TRBD2 (6 bases). The CDR3 is 16 residues long. Deletions cut 2 bases from V and 5 bases from J, with 15 bases between. Germline CDR1 is LNHDA and CDR2 is SQIVND (reference sequence). This CDR3 is CASSIIGGVGTGELFF. CDR3 nucleotide sequence: TGTGCCAGTAGTATAATCGGGGGAGTGGGGACCGGGGAGCTGTTTTTT.

Written as DNA, the CDR3 is TGTGCCAGCAGTGACTCCCGAGCGGGAGCACAATTCTTC. Its translation: CASSDSRAGAQFF. V and J are TRBV6-4 and TRBJ2-1, with 8 nucleotides matching TRBD2. V lost 0 bases to trimming and J lost 16 bases; unmatched junction nucleotides: 8. Germline CDR1 is MRHNA and CDR2 is SNTAGT. This CDR3 is 13 amino acids long.

This clone was counted only a few times. This rearrangement joins TRBV7-9 to TRBJ1-6, with a weak D call TRBD1 (5 bases). Trimming stripped 3 bases from V and 5 bases from J, with 8 bases between. Looked up from germline, CDR1 is SEHNR and CDR2 is FQNEAQ (reference sequence). CDR3 length: 14 amino acids. The CDR3 DNA reads as TGTGCCAGCAGCTTCGGCAGGGATAATTCACCCCTCCACTTT. It specifies CASSFGRDNSPLHF.

This CDR3 is CASSYVSGKGPGDGYTF. The DNA for the CDR3 is TGTGCCAGCAGTTATGTATCTGGGAAAGGGCCGGGGGATGGCTACACCTTC. V is TRBV28 and J is TRBJ1-2; perhaps TRBD1 as D (5 bases). CDR1 is MDHEN and CDR2 is SYDVKM in the germline V gene. With 4 bases removed from V and 6 bases from J, the gap between germline ends came to 24 bases. The CDR3 length is 17 residues.

The chain employs TRBV6-2 or TRBV6-3 and TRBJ2-3; D gene uncertain. This CDR3 is built from 16 residues. V shed 4 bases and J shed 2 bases, with 16 bases lying between them. Germline V gives CDR1 MNHEY, CDR2 SVGEGT. In DNA form, the CDR3 reads TGTGCCAGCAGTTTCAGAGCAGACTCCCTCACAGATACGCAGTATTTT. The encoded protein is CASSFRADSLTDTQYF.

CDR3 nucleotides: TGCGCCAGCAGTATTACTAGCGGGAGGGCCTTCGGTGAGCAGTACTTC. Protein sequence: CASSITSGRAFGEQYF. This chain links TRBV5-1 with TRBJ2-7; 13 bases are a match to TRBD2. The CDR3 has 16 residues. V was clipped by 5 bases and J by 7 bases; unmatched bases: 12. The V gene's germline CDR1 is SGHRS and CDR2 YFSETQ. The entire variable domain, with the rest obtained from reference TRBV5-1 and TRBJ2-7, is as follows: KAGVTQTPRYLIKTRGQQVTLSCSPISGHRSVSWYQQTPGQGLQFLFEYFSETQRNKGNFPGRFSGRQFSNSRSEMNVSTLELGDSALYLCASSITSGRAFGEQYFGPGTRLTVT.

To note about this clone: The junction shows a germline mismatch at one end, possibly a read error. The chain couples TRBV7-2 to TRBJ1-5; D unclear. CDR1 SGHTA and CDR2 FQGNSA come from the germline V gene. This CDR3 contains 14 residues. CDR3: CASSLNAGNRPQHF. The CDR3 bases are TGTGCCAGCAGCTTGAACGCGGGGAATCGGCCCCAGCATTTT.

This clone was observed a few times. V usage is TRBV30 and J usage is TRBJ1-5; tentative D call: TRBD1 (5 bases). The germline CDR1 and CDR2 sequences are GTSNPN and SVGIG (reference sequence). V lost 0 bases to trimming and J lost 5 bases, with 14 bases between them. The CDR3 consists of 15 residues. CDR3 nucleotide sequence: TGTGCCTGGAGTGTGCAGGGCGCGTTCTATCAGCCCCAGCATTTT. This codes for CAWSVQGAFYQPQHF.

The chain is built from TRBV15 and TRBJ2-7; D possibly corresponds to TRBD1 (6 bases). The V and J ends lost 3 bases and 4 bases respectively, with 10 bases between them. Germline CDR1 LNHNV, CDR2 YYDKDF (reference sequence). The length of the CDR3 is 13 residues. As DNA, the CDR3 is TGTGCCACCAGCAGTGGCAGGGGATACGAGCAGTACTTC. Translated: CATSSGRGYEQYF.

The chain joins TRBV7-3 to TRBJ2-3; possibly TRBD2 for D (5 bases). V was cut by 5 bases and J by 2 bases, with 14 bases left in between. Per germline, CDR1 SGHTA and CDR2 FQGTGA. The CDR3 has 15 residues. The CDR3: CASSEGHSATDTQYF. The CDR3 DNA sequence: TGTGCCAGCAGCGAGGGTCATAGCGCCACAGATACGCAGTATTTT.

The V call is TRBV11-2, the J call TRBJ2-2, with no clear D. The CDR3 has 18 residues. CDR1 and CDR2 (germline): SGHAT, FQNNGV. V lost 5 bases and J 0 bases, leaving 19 bases between the germline ends. The CDR3 nucleotides read TGTGCCAGCAGCCCATTCGTGTGGGCGAGTACGAACACCGGGGAGCTGTTTTTT. It yields the protein CASSPFVWASTNTGELFF.

The chain employs TRBV2 and TRBJ1-1; D perhaps matches TRBD1 (5 bases). Trimming pared 1 base from V and 1 base from J, leaving 10 bases between. There are 15 residues in the CDR3. The germline V gene has CDR1 SNHLY and CDR2 FYNNEI. In nucleotides, the CDR3 is TGTGCCAGCAGTGAAGGGAGCAGGGAGAACACTGAAGCTTTCTTT. It codes for CASSEGSRENTEAFF.

V and J are TRBV27 and TRBJ2-7; tentatively, D is TRBD1 (6 bases). CDR3 length equals 14 residues. Trimming took off 2 bases at V and 0 bases at J, with 8 bases between the two ends. Germline assignment: CDR1 MNHEY and CDR2 SMNVEV (reference sequence). As DNA, the CDR3 is TGTGCCAGCAGTTTACAGGGGAGCTCCTACGAGCAGTACTTC. The encoded protein is CASSLQGSSYEQYF.